This passage covers 2 T cell receptor beta chains from one sample sequenced in a study of T cells in Graves' hyperthyroidism and ophthalmopathy. The source material, RNA transcripts, was used to amplify TCR beta CDR3 regions. First-round RT-PCR targeting the TCR CDR3 was performed with the HTBI primer set. TCRdb ran MiXCR on the multiplex PCR reads and lists one entry per CDR3 protein. The sample records approximately 400,000 distinct CDR3 sequences, more than 13% being singletons. Sequencing was carried out using blood. Receptor source: a man over 45 with Graves' ophthalmopathy.

The chain combines TRBV19 with TRBJ2-1; TRBD2 might be the D (6 bases). The V gene lost 11 bases and the J gene lost 5 bases, with 19 bases spanning the gap. The CDR3 length is 14 residues. Germline V gene lookup returns CDR1 LNHDA and CDR2 SQIVND (reference sequence). The CDR3 is CASSRERVNNEQFF. CDR3 DNA: TGTGCCTCCTCTCGGGAGCGGGTCAACAATGAGCAGTTCTTC.

This clonotype was counted at least ten times. The chain uses TRBV2 and TRBJ2-5; the D is unclear. There are 14 residues in the CDR3. The germline gives CDR1 SNHLY, CDR2 FYNNEI. Deletions cut 5 bases from V and 5 bases from J, with 15 bases between. For the CDR3, the DNA is TGTGCCAGCAGTCACCAGGCCCCCAGGGAGACCCAGTACTTC. Residues: CASSHQAPRETQYF. Combining the CDR3 with reference TRBV2 and TRBJ2-5 gives the whole variable domain EPEVTQTPSHQVTQMGQEVILRCVPISNHLYFYWYRQILGQKVEFLVSFYNNEISEKSEIFDDQFSVERPDGSNFTLKIRSTKLEDSAMYFCASSHQAPRETQYFGPGTRLLVL.